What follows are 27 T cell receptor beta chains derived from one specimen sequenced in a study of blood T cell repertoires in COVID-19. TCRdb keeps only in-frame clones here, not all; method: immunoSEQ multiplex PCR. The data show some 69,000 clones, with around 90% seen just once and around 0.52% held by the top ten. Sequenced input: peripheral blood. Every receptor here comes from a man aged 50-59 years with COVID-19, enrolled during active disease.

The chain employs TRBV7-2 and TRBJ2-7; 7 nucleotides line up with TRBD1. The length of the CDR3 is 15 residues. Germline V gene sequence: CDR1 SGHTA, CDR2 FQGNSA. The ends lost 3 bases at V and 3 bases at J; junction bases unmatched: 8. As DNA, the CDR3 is TGTGCCAGCAGCTTCCGTCCCGGGACAGACTACGAGCAGTACTTC. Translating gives CASSFRPGTDYEQYF.

CDR3 sequence: CASSFNSRPGETQYF. In DNA, the CDR3 is TGTGCCAGCAGCTTCAACTCTCGCCCTGGAGAGACCCAGTACTTC. V and J are TRBV9 and TRBJ2-5, with no clear D. CDR1 is SGDLS, CDR2 YYNGEE, per germline. The CDR3 sequence is 15 residues long. Trimming left V 4 bases short and J 4 bases short, with 17 bases between.

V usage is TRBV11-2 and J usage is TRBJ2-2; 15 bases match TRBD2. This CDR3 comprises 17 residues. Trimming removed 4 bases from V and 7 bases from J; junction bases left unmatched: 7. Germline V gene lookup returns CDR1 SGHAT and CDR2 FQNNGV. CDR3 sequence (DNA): TGTGCCAGCAGCTCGGGACTAGCGGGAGGTGGTTACGGGGAGCTGTTTTTT. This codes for CASSSGLAGGGYGELFF.

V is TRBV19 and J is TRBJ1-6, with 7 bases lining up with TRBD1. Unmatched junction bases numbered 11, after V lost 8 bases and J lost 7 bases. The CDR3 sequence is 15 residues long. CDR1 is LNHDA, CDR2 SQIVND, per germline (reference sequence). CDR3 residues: CASRGTGQRNSPLHF. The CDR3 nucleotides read TGTGCCAGTCGAGGAACGGGACAGAGGAATTCACCCCTCCACTTT.

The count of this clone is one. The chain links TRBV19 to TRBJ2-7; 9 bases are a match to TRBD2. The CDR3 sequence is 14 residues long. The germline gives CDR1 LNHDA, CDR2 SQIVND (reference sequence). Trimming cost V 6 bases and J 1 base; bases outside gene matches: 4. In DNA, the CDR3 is TGTGCCAGTAGCCGAGCGGGAGGTTCCTACGAGCAGTACTTC. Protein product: CASSRAGGSYEQYF.

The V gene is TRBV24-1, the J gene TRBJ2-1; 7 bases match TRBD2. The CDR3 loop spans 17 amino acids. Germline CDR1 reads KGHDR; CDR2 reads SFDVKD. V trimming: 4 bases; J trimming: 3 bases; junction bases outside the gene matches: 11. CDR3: CATSDPTSEECYNEQFF. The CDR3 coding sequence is TGTGCCACCAGTGACCCAACTAGCGAGGAATGCTACAATGAGCAGTTCTTC.

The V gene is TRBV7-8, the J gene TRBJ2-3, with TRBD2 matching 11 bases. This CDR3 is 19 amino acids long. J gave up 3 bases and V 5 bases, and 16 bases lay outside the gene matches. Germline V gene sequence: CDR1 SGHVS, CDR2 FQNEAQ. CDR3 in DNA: TGTGCCAGCAGCCCAGGTGGAACTAGCGGGAGAGGGAGGACAGATACGCAGTATTTT. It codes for CASSPGGTSGRGRTDTQYF.

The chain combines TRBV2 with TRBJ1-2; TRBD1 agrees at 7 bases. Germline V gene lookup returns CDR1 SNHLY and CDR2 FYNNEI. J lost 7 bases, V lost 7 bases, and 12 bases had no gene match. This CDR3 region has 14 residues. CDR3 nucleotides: TGTGCCAGCAACGGACAGGTAGCTGGCTTTGGCTACACCTTC. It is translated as CASNGQVAGFGYTF.

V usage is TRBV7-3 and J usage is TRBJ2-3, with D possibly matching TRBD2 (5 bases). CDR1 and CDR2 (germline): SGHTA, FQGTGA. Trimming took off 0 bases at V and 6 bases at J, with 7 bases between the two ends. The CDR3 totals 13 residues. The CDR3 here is CASSLTGADTQYF. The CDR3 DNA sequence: TGTGCCAGCAGCTTAACGGGAGCCGATACGCAGTATTTT.

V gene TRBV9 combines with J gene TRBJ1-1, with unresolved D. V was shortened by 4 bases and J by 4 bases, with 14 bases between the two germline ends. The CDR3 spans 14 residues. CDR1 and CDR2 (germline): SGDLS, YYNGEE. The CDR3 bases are TGTGCCAGCAGCCCACTATTAGGTGGCACTGAAGCTTTCTTT. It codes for CASSPLLGGTEAFF.

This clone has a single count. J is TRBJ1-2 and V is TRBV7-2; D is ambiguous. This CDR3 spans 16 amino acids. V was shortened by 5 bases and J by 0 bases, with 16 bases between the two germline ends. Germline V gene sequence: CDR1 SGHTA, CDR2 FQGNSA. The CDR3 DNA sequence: TGTGCCAGCAGCCCCGGACGGGAACTTACTAACTATGGCTACACCTTC. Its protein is CASSPGRELTNYGYTF.

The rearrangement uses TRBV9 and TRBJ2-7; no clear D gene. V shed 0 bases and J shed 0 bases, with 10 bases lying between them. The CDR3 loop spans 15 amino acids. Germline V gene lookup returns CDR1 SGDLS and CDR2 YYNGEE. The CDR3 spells CASSVAAVSSYEQYF. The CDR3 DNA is TGTGCCAGCAGCGTAGCGGCGGTGAGCTCCTACGAGCAGTACTTC.

The CDR3 nucleotides are TGTGCCAGTAGTATAAGACAGGGTCCGGATCGGGGGCAGTTCTTC. Its protein product is CASSIRQGPDRGQFF. The V gene is TRBV19, the J gene TRBJ2-1, with 7 positions matching TRBD1. CDR3 size: 15 residues. Per the germline V gene, CDR1 is LNHDA and CDR2 is SQIVND (reference sequence). After removal of 2 bases from V and 12 bases from J, the junction contained 13 bases not matched to a gene.

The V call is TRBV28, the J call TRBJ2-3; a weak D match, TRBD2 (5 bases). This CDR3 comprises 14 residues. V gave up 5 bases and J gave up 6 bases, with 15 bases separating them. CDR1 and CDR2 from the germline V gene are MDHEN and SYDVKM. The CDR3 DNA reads TGTGCCAGCAGTCCGGGAAGCTCTGGGGATACGCAGTATTTT. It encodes CASSPGSSGDTQYF. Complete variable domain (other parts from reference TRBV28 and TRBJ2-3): DVKVTQSSRYLVKRTGEKVFLECVQDMDHENMFWYRQDPGLGLRLIYFSYDVKMKEKGDIPEGYSVSREKKERFSLILESASTNQTSMYLCASSPGSSGDTQYFGPGTRLTVL.

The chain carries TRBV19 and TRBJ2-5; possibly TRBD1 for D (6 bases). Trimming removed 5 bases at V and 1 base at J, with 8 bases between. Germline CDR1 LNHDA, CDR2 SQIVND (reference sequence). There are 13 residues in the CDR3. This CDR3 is CASSRDTQETQYF. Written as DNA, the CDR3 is TGTGCCAGTAGTCGGGACACCCAAGAGACCCAGTACTTC.

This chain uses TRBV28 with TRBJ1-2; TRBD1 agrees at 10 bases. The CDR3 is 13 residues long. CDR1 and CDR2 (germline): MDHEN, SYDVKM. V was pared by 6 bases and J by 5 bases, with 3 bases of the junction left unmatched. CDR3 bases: TGTGCCAGCAGCCCGGGACAGGGGTATGGCTACACCTTC. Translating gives CASSPGQGYGYTF.

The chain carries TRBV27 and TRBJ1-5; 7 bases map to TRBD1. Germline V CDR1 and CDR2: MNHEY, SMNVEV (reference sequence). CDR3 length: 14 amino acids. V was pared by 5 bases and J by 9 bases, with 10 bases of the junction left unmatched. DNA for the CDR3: TGTGCCAGCAGTCTTAATTACAGGGGCGGGCCCCAGCATTTT. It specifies CASSLNYRGGPQHF.

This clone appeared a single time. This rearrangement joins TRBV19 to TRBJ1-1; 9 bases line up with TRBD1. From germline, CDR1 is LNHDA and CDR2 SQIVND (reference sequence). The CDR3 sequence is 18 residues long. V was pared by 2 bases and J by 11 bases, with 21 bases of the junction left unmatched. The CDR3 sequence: CASSIRERPEDRGSGAFF. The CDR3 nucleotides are TGTGCCAGTAGTATAAGAGAGAGGCCGGAGGACAGGGGAAGCGGGGCTTTCTTT.

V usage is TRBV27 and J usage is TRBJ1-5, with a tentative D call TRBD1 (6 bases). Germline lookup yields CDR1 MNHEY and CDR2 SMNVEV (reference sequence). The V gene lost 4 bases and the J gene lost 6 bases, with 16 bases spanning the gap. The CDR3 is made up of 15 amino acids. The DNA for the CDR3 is TGTGCCAGCAGTTCGAGCCGAACAGGGCTTCAGCCCCAGCATTTT. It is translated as CASSSSRTGLQPQHF.

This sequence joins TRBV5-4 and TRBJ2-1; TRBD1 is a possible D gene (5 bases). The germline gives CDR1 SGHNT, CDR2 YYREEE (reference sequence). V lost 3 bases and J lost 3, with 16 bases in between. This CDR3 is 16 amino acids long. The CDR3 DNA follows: TGTGCCAGCAGCTCCATGGACCTAGGGGACTACAATGAGCAGTTCTTC. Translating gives CASSSMDLGDYNEQFF.

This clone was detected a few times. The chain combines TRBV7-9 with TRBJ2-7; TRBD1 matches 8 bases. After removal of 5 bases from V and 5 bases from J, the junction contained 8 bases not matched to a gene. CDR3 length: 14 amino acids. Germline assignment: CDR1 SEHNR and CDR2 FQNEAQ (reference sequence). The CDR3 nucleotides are TGTGCCAGCAGCCCGGGACAGGCCGGGGACGAGCAGTACTTC. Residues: CASSPGQAGDEQYF.

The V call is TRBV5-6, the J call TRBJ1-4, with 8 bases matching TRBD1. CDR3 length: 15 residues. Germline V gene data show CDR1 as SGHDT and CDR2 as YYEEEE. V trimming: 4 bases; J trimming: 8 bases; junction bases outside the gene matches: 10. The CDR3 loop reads CASSRTWTGLEKLFF. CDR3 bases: TGTGCCAGCAGCCGGACCTGGACAGGGTTAGAAAAACTGTTTTTT.

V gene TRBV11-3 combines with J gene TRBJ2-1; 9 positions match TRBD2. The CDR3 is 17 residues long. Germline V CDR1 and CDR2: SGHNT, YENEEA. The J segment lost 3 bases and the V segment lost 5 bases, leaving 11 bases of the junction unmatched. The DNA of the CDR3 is TGTGCCAGCAGCACCGGAGGAGCGGGAGGACTCTACAATGAGCAGTTCTTC. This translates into CASSTGGAGGLYNEQFF.

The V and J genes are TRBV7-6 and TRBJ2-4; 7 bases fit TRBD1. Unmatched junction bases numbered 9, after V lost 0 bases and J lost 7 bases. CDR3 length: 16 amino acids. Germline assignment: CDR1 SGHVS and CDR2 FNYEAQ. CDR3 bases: TGTGCCAGCAGCTTAGCGTATAGGGGGCCCTCGAACATTCAGTACTTC. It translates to CASSLAYRGPSNIQYF.

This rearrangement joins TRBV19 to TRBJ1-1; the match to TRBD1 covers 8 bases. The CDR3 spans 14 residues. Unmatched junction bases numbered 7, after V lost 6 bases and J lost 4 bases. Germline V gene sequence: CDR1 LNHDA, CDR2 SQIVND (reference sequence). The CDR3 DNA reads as TGTGCCAGTAGGATGGACAGGGACGGCACTGAAGCTTTCTTT. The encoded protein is CASRMDRDGTEAFF.

In DNA, the CDR3 is TGTGCCAGCAAGTCTGGGACAGAGGATGAAAAACTGTTTTTT. It codes for CASKSGTEDEKLFF. The V call is TRBV5-4, the J call TRBJ1-4, with TRBD1 matching over 7 bases. The CDR3 is 14 amino acids. With 6 bases clipped from V and 6 bases from J, the junction kept 8 bases outside the gene matches. Germline V lookup: CDR1 SGHNT, CDR2 YYREEE (reference sequence). Full variable domain (remainder filled in from reference TRBV5-4 and TRBJ1-4): ETGVTQSPTHLIKTRGQQVTLRCSSQSGHNTVSWYQQALGQGPQFIFQYYREEENGRGNFPPRFSGLQFPNYSSELNVNALELDDSALYLCASKSGTEDEKLFFGSGTQLSVL.

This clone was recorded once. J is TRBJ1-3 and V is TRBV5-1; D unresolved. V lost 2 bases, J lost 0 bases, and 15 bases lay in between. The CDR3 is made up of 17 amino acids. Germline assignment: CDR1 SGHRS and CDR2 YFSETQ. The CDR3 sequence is CASSLRPPGSSGNTIYF. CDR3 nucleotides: TGCGCCAGCAGCTTAAGACCCCCGGGGAGCTCTGGAAACACCATATATTTT.